The T cell receptor (beta chain) under discussion was sequenced for a study of cytomegalovirus exposure and HLA in healthy donors (TCRdb year 2017). Study-wide context: An earlier analysis of around 600 of the donors reported 276 Gb of sequence data and around 110 million unique TCR beta sequences from 150 million to 200 million T cells. Of the 300 to 500 genotyped donors, approximately 81% were placed in the genetic ancestry cluster associated with self-reported Caucasian donors. The aim of the study was to test whether cataloging public T cell receptors could identify signatures of past pathogen exposure. Using immunosequencing, the study profiled T cell repertoires from about 620 subjects and related those repertoires to cytomegalovirus serostatus. In a later genetic analysis, genome-wide SNP genotypes for about 65% of the 666 donors were used, and that subset was treated as a discovery cohort. A later analysis re-analyzed previously published TCR beta repertoires from 600 to 850 donors and added high-resolution HLA genotyping to study TCR occurrence patterns. To predict cytomegalovirus infection status, the study combined high-throughput TCR immunosequencing, statistical association of individual TCRs with disease status, and machine learning. Typing coverage varied by locus: roughly 629-630 donors for A, B, C, DRB1 and DQB1; roughly 500 for DQA1; more than 600 for DPA1; 400 to 480 for DPB1. All discovery cohort repertoires had been generated on a single sequencing platform. Donor age, sex, ethnicity and CMV serostatus were collected together with the repertoire data. Both class I and class II loci were covered by HLA typing, at four-digit resolution. An early release that covered fewer than 750 HLA-typed donors contained around 300 gigabases of sequencing data and approximately 85 million unique TCR sequences. Across under 500 genotyped donors of the cohort, an average of about 240,000 unique TCR beta nucleotide sequences per donor were sequenced, and around 19% of those sequences were non-productive. To decide whether each TCR beta V gene segment behaved as functional or pseudogenic, an earlier analysis of some 600 of the donors relied on high-throughput TCR beta sequencing. In addition to the first cohort of 666 subjects, a separate validation cohort of some 120 different subjects was used. Rather than drawing on any new phenotypic data, the later analysis identified candidate immune exposures from TCR beta sequences and the way those sequences occurred across donors. Several DR-DQ haplotypes were treated as single units for association and clustering because of strong linkage in the cohort.

The research as a whole found: Specific HLA alleles were associated with 15,000 to 20,000 TCR beta sequences at a false discovery rate of 0.05 in a later analysis. Most CMV-associated TCR beta chains appeared to be HLA-restricted in a later analysis, and the HLA associations seemed to be driven largely by CMV exposure. A few of the identified cytomegalovirus-associated TCR beta chains were confirmed in vitro to be specific for cytomegalovirus antigens. The study gave a list of under 200 TCR beta chains associated with cytomegalovirus. For the cohort, immune exposure information was limited to CMV serostatus. Correlated functional status among segregating V segments might be attributable to linkage disequilibrium, but an unknown experimental factor could not be ruled out. A further reported finding was that TCR beta sequences accurately predicted the HLA-A and HLA-B alleles for most subjects in the first cohort. In a later analysis, TCR association rates were found to vary across HLA loci, with the most associated TCRs seen for DRB1 alleles and the fewest for HLA-C alleles. Strong co-occurrence of HLA alleles, especially DR and DQ, made assigning TCR associations to individual alleles difficult. Sequencing depth was assumed to be roughly uniform across donors in the presence/absence analyses, though that assumption may not hold. According to a later genetic analysis, donors in an Asian-associated ancestry cluster had fewer N-insertions in productive TCRs than the approximately 650-donor mean. Cytomegalovirus status was reported to be diagnosed by the classifier with high specificity and sensitivity in both the original and validation cohorts. Some 16 rarely observed V segments, including chromosome 9 orphons, were excluded from the earlier analysis of several hundred of the donors because counts were too low. Most TCR sequences were seen in very few donors, while some public TCRs were found in many individuals. A group of highly shared sequence variants was considered likely to be a technical artifact of the sequencing pipeline. Several of the top co-occurrence clusters appeared to be linked to parvovirus B19, influenza, CMV and Epstein-Barr virus, according to a later analysis. In an earlier analysis of around 600 of the donors, most TCR beta V segments were observed in productive rearrangements about 87% or about 30% of the time, broadly matching IMGT annotations. HLA typing was unavailable for some donors at each locus, so association tests used only the typed subset. V-gene and J-gene trimming of TCR beta chains was associated with a missense DCLRE1C variant in a later genetic analysis, and the association was replicated in an independent cohort. The cohort was sequenced for TCR beta chains only, and without alpha or paired-chain data the features that could be detected were limited. Some IMGT-functional V segments, including TRBV6-2 and TRBV6-3, could not be distinguished by the 87-base-pair reads and were therefore excluded. Compared with equally common non-associated chains, HLA-associated TCR beta chains in a later analysis were more clonally expanded and had lower generation probabilities. According to the authors, the approach could potentially be generalized to other disease states and immunological phenotypes.

Library construction relied on the immunoSEQ multiplex PCR assay. The multiplex PCR relied on a mix of 60 forward primers for TCR Vbeta segments and 13 reverse primers for TCR Jbeta segments. The CDR3 region of rearranged TCR beta genes was amplified from genomic DNA by a multiplex PCR assay. The Illumina HiSeq System was used to sequence the amplified TCR beta libraries as 87-base-pair reads. The study's processing was this. A later analysis counted approximately 84 million unique TCR beta chains across the 640 or so repertoires, and 10 million to 11 million of these chains were shared by at least two donors. Raw reads were error-corrected and collapsed into unique sequences by a nearest-neighbor algorithm in which closely related sequences were merged to remove PCR and sequencing errors. To assign V, D and J gene segments, CDR3 sequences were aligned to IMGT reference sequences. For a sequence to be retained, a match of at least six nucleotides was required to both a V gene segment and a J gene segment. Rearrangements were classified as productive when the CDR3 lacked stop codons and remained in frame with V and J, and all other rearrangements were classified as non-productive. Following IMGT convention, CDR3 was defined as the stretch from the second conserved V-encoded cysteine up to the conserved J-encoded phenylalanine. In an earlier analysis of 500 to 650 of the donors, sequences lacking an unambiguous match to a single V gene segment were excluded. In an earlier analysis of approximately 590 of the donors, V segments were called functional above 56.7% productive rearrangements and were called segregating when the between-donor standard deviation exceeded 5%. A statistical classification framework was developed to diagnose cytomegalovirus status using the catalog of TCR beta chain sequences. A later analysis assigned V and J genes by comparing TCR nucleotide sequences with IMGT/GENE-DB human TR gene sequences. In a later analysis, CDR3 sequences and most-parsimonious VDJ recombination scenarios were assigned using the TCRdist pipeline. In a later analysis, each TCR beta chain was defined by its CDR3 amino acid sequence together with its V-gene family, and reads lacking a unique V-gene family were excluded. In a later analysis, 450 to 600 highly shared, low-generation-probability nucleotide sequences were removed to address suspected cross-contamination and a sequencing artifact. In a later analysis, a clonal expansion index was calculated for each public chain from normalized within-repertoire ranks of inferred template counts. In a later analysis, generation probabilities were computed with a VDJ recombination model fitted to out-of-frame rearrangements, and the resulting probabilities were checked against IGoR. In a later analysis, hypergeometric tests were used to score TCR-TCR, TCR-HLA and TCR-CMV co-occurrence, with a repertoire-size bias correction applied to TCR pairs. To estimate false discovery rates, a later analysis permuted the HLA or CMV assignments 20 times. In a later analysis, co-occurring TCRs were grouped with DBSCAN, and TCRdist sequence similarity was added when clustering was performed within HLA-allele-positive subsets. Repertoires with fewer than 30,000 or more than 120,000 public chains, plus five repertoires with anomalous nucleotide sharing, were excluded from co-occurrence clustering. In TCRdb, the immuneACCESS table is reduced to in-frame sequences with V and J assigned. These tables do not hold every clone; where another copy was compared, an unresolved V gene accounts for under half, and the others remain unexplained. That table furnishes V, J and clone size, whereas the DNA furnished D and trimming. The sample yields fewer than 250,000 clones; roughly four fifths were counted once. 0.2% to 0.25% of the sample belongs to the ten largest clones.

Including cysteine and phenylalanine, the CDR3 has 16 amino acids. Only the CDR3 DNA is retained, 48 bases long and in frame from the first base. According to the germline V gene (reference sequence), CDR1 reads PRHDT and CDR2 reads FYEKMQ. The germline V and J ends show losses of 5 bases and 4 bases respectively, and no gene match explains 5 bases of the junction. The cohort comprised 550 to 700 healthy bone marrow donors. At the time of sampling, every cohort member was nominally healthy, though immune exposures that went unrecorded were likely present. The donor was CMV seronegative and was included in the group of several hundred seronegative cohort members. Each donor provided a peripheral blood sample, and peripheral blood mononuclear cells were used for TCR beta sequencing. Genomic DNA was extracted from the blood cell samples with the Qiagen DNeasy Blood Extraction Kit. Note on this clone: This receptor's antigen is unknown. Base qualities are not recorded, but no much larger clone differs from it by a single base.

The receptor was derived from a girl aged 2-10 years in good health and CMV-seronegative. Specimen: PBMCs. The rearranged segments are TRBV13 and TRBJ2-5; 15 bases in the junction line up with TRBD2. This receptor carries the CDR3 CASSLGLAGGPETQYF. The base sequence is TGTGCCAGCAGCCTCGGACTAGCGGGAGGGCCAGAGACCCAGTACTTC.